Listed here are 25 T cell receptor beta chains from one sample, sequenced in a study of T-cell reconstitution after alpha-beta-depleted transplantation in children. Unique molecular identifiers were incorporated during preparation of the TCRbeta library. A single record per CDR3 protein comes from TCRdb applying MiXCR to the PCR reads. This sample yields 65,000 to 85,000 distinct CDR3 sequences, of which approximately 10% are seen a single time; approximately 13% belongs to the top ten. The starting material was PBMCs, obtained before TCRalphabeta/CD19-depleted stem cell transplant. These receptors all come from a boy younger than 18 with acute myeloid leukemia, due to receive a stem cell transplant.

This clonotype was recorded many times. The chain joins TRBV20-1 to TRBJ2-3, with 8 bases that match TRBD2. The V and J ends lost 5 bases and 3 bases, in that order; junction bases with no gene match: 19. Germline CDR1 reads DFQATT; CDR2 reads SNEGSKA (reference sequence). CDR3 length equals 18 residues. As DNA, the CDR3 is TGCAGTGCTCGTCTGTTGTGGAGCGGGAGATTTGGTACAGATACGCAGTATTTT. As protein: CSARLLWSGRFGTDTQYF.

DNA for the CDR3: TGTGCCAGCGGGCCCCGACAGGGACTAGCCAAAAACATTCAGTACTTC. This codes for CASGPRQGLAKNIQYF. The genes are TRBV5-4 and TRBJ2-4, with a possible D match to TRBD1 (7 bases). Trimming removed 7 bases from V and 0 bases from J, with 17 bases in between. CDR1 is SGHNT and CDR2 is YYREEE in the germline V gene (reference sequence). The CDR3 consists of 16 residues. The full variable domain, in which reference TRBV5-4 and TRBJ2-4 provide the parts outside the CDR3, is ETGVTQSPTHLIKTRGQQVTLRCSSQSGHNTVSWYQQALGQGPQFIFQYYREEENGRGNFPPRFSGLQFPNYSSELNVNALELDDSALYLCASGPRQGLAKNIQYFGAGTRLSVL.

This clonotype was counted ten times or more. The chain carries TRBV11-1 and TRBJ2-7, with 12 nucleotides matching TRBD2. Looked up from germline, CDR1 is SGHAT and CDR2 is FQDESV (reference sequence). J lost 0 bases, V lost 5 bases, and 20 bases had no gene match. The CDR3 totals 21 residues. CDR3 coding DNA: TGTGCCAGCAGCCCCCGGCGGATAACCGGGACTAGCGGGCTAAGCTCCTACGAGCAGTACTTC. Amino acid sequence: CASSPRRITGTSGLSSYEQYF.

This clonotype was counted many times. The CDR3 reads CAISESKARGLRETQYF. DNA of the CDR3: TGTGCCATCAGTGAGTCGAAGGCCAGGGGGTTAAGAGAGACCCAGTACTTC. The rearrangement uses TRBV10-3 and TRBJ2-5; 7 bases agree with TRBD1. The trim removed 0 bases at V and 4 bases at J, leaving 11 bases unmatched. The CDR3 has 17 amino acids. Germline CDR1 reads ENHRY; CDR2 reads SYGVKD.

In this sample, this clonotype turned up many times. The chain carries TRBV4-1 and TRBJ1-1, with 7 bases aligning to TRBD1. From germline, CDR1 is MGHRA and CDR2 YSYEKL. J was trimmed by 5 bases and V by 5 bases; bases with no gene match: 8. The CDR3 has 14 amino acids. The CDR3 sequence: CASSGPGGRTEAFF. CDR3 coding DNA: TGCGCCAGCAGCGGACCAGGGGGACGGACTGAAGCTTTCTTT.

This clonotype was recorded at least ten times. The V call is TRBV6-5, the J call TRBJ2-7, with TRBD2 matching 14 bases. The CDR3 is 15 residues long. The germline V gene has CDR1 MNHEY and CDR2 SVGAGI. J gave up 9 bases and V 4 bases, and 8 bases lay outside the gene matches. CDR3 residues: CASSSPGLAGVGQYF. CDR3 nucleotides: TGTGCCAGCAGTTCTCCGGGACTAGCGGGAGTAGGGCAGTACTTC.

This clonotype has a count of ten or more. The chain carries TRBV20-1 and TRBJ2-7, with TRBD2 matching over 7 bases. The CDR3 contains 14 residues. Germline CDR1 DFQATT, CDR2 SNEGSKA (reference sequence). Trimming at V came to 3 bases and at J to 5 bases, leaving 10 bases not matched to a gene. CDR3 region: CSASLGGSIHEQYF. In DNA form, the CDR3 reads TGCAGTGCTAGCTTGGGCGGGAGTATTCACGAGCAGTACTTC.

On this clonotype: A clone one base away is much larger, so this may be a read error. The chain links TRBV5-1 to TRBJ2-3, with 12 bases matching TRBD2. V lost 3 bases to trimming and J lost 5 bases; unmatched junction nucleotides: 4. Per the germline V gene, CDR1 is SGHRS and CDR2 is YFSETQ. The CDR3 consists of 15 residues. The CDR3 nucleotides read TGCGCCAGCAGCTCCCTAGCGGGAGGGTTAGATACGCAGTATTTT. This encodes CASSSLAGGLDTQYF.

This rearrangement joins TRBV19 to TRBJ1-1, with no clear D. The CDR3 totals 14 residues. Trimming removed 3 bases at V and 3 bases at J, with 11 bases between. The germline gives CDR1 LNHDA, CDR2 SQIVND (reference sequence). Written as DNA, the CDR3 is TGTGCCAGTAGTATTAAGGGTATGGACACTGAAGCTTTCTTT. Its translation is CASSIKGMDTEAFF.

This sequence joins TRBV28 and TRBJ1-5, with D maybe TRBD1 (6 bases). The length of the CDR3 is 15 residues. Looked up from germline, CDR1 is MDHEN and CDR2 is SYDVKM. V was cut by 6 bases and J by 6 bases, with 18 bases left in between. The CDR3 DNA sequence: TGTGCCAGCAGCTCCTGGCTACAGGGCGGTCAGCCCCAGCATTTT. Protein product: CASSSWLQGGQPQHF.

This clonotype was seen at least ten times. The chain is built from TRBV7-2 and TRBJ1-1; D remains unclear. Germline CDR1 is SGHTA and CDR2 is FQGNSA. V was cut by 1 base and J by 0 bases, with 12 bases left in between. The CDR3 is made up of 16 amino acids. The CDR3 DNA sequence: TGTGCCAGCAGCTTAGGAGGCGGACTCATGAACACTGAAGCTTTCTTT. Its protein is CASSLGGGLMNTEAFF.

This clonotype occurred many times. The chain uses TRBV11-2 and TRBJ1-2; D call uncertain. CDR1 is SGHAT and CDR2 is FQNNGV in the germline V gene. V was shortened by 2 bases and J by 3 bases, with 19 bases between the two germline ends. The CDR3 length is 17 residues. CDR3 in DNA: TGTGCCAGCAGCTTAAGTCATTCCGGATTAAGGGACTATGGCTACACCTTC. Translation: CASSLSHSGLRDYGYTF. Full variable domain (rest looked up from reference TRBV11-2 and TRBJ1-2): EAGVAQSPRYKIIEKRQSVAFWCNPISGHATLYWYQQILGQGPKLLIQFQNNGVVDDSQLPKDRFSAERLKGVDSTLKIQPAKLEDSAVYLCASSLSHSGLRDYGYTFGSGTRLTVV.

This clonotype occurred many times. The genes are TRBV7-2 and TRBJ2-7; TRBD2 agrees at 8 bases. Germline assignment: CDR1 SGHTA and CDR2 FQGNSA. The CDR3 is 15 residues long. The V gene end was trimmed by 6 bases and the J gene end by 0 bases; junction bases not matched to a gene: 7. The CDR3 sequence is CASSVAGLSSYEQYF. The DNA of the CDR3 is TGTGCCAGCAGTGTAGCGGGACTGAGCTCCTACGAGCAGTACTTC. The entire variable domain, with the rest obtained from reference TRBV7-2 and TRBJ2-7, is as follows: GAGVSQSPSNKVTEKGKDVELRCDPISGHTALYWYRQSLGQGLEFLIYFQGNSAPDKSGLPSDRFSAERTGGSVSTLTIQRTQQEDSAVYLCASSVAGLSSYEQYFGPGTRLTVT.

The table lists this clonotype with many counts. The chain is built from TRBV6-5 and TRBJ2-7, with D possibly being TRBD1 (5 bases). The CDR3 has 15 residues. Germline CDR1 is MNHEY and CDR2 is SVGAGI. V was clipped by 2 bases and J by 5 bases, with 16 bases between them. DNA for the CDR3: TGTGCCAGCAGTTACGGTCAGGGATTAGCAAACGAGCAGTACTTC. It is translated as CASSYGQGLANEQYF.

This clonotype was detected ten times or more. The chain links TRBV27 to TRBJ2-3, with a possible D match to TRBD1 (5 bases). Germline CDR1 is MNHEY and CDR2 is SMNVEV (reference sequence). Trimming left V 0 bases short and J 4 bases short, with 8 bases between. CDR3 length: 14 amino acids. In DNA form, the CDR3 reads TGTGCCAGCAGTTTATCGATCAGGGCAGATACGCAGTATTTT. Residues: CASSLSIRADTQYF.

This clonotype appeared a few times. The chain uses TRBV7-9 and TRBJ2-2, with 7 bases identical to TRBD1. V lost 4 bases, J lost 6 bases, and 8 bases stayed unmatched. CDR1 is SEHNR and CDR2 is FQNEAQ in the germline V gene (reference sequence). The CDR3 runs 15 residues. CDR3 residues: CASSSRDTGAGELFF. The CDR3 DNA reads TGTGCCAGCAGCTCCCGGGACACAGGGGCCGGGGAGCTGTTTTTT.

This clonotype was seen ten or more times. The chain carries TRBV29-1 and TRBJ1-1, with D possibly matching TRBD1 (5 bases). The CDR3 is 12 amino acids. Trimming stripped 0 bases from V and 11 bases from J, with 13 bases between. Per germline, CDR1 SQVTM and CDR2 ANQGSEA. This chain's CDR3 is CSVEERGREAFF. As DNA, the CDR3 is TGCAGCGTTGAAGAGCGGGGGAGGGAGGCTTTCTTT.

This clonotype was observed many times. The rearrangement uses TRBV27 and TRBJ1-4, with 8 nucleotides matching TRBD1. V was pared by 6 bases and J by 10 bases, with 13 bases of the junction left unmatched. The CDR3 length is 15 residues. In germline, CDR1 is MNHEY, CDR2 SMNVEV (reference sequence). CDR3 coding DNA: TGTGCCAGCAGGGCCCTGGACAGGGCGATCGGAAAACTGTTTTTT. Residues: CASRALDRAIGKLFF.

This clonotype has at least ten counts. The rearrangement joins TRBV6-2 or TRBV6-3 to TRBJ1-5, with D unclear. Trimming cost V 8 bases and J 5 bases, with 16 bases left between them. This CDR3 spans 14 amino acids. The germline CDR1 and CDR2 sequences are MNHEY and SVGEGT. The CDR3 spells CASSPPGWDQPQHF. DNA for the CDR3: TGTGCCAGCTCTCCGCCTGGGTGGGATCAGCCCCAGCATTTT.

This clonotype was observed at least ten times. V usage is TRBV7-2 and J usage is TRBJ2-7; D is perhaps TRBD1 (6 bases). CDR3 length: 13 amino acids. Trimming pared 4 bases from V and 2 bases from J, leaving 9 bases between. Looked up from germline, CDR1 is SGHTA and CDR2 is FQGNSA. CDR3 DNA sequence: TGTGCCAGCAGCTGGACAGATACCTACGAGCAGTACTTC. This encodes CASSWTDTYEQYF.

The V call is TRBV12-3 or TRBV12-4, the J call TRBJ1-5; D is ambiguous. Trimming stripped 3 bases from V and 4 bases from J, with 4 bases between. CDR3 length equals 12 residues. As DNA, the CDR3 is TGTGCCAGCAGTTTGGATAATCAGCCCCAGCATTTT. Translated, it gives CASSLDNQPQHF.

V gene TRBV11-2 combines with J gene TRBJ2-5; D is unresolved. The CDR3 consists of 15 residues. V was trimmed by 0 bases and J by 1 base, leaving 9 bases between them. Germline CDR1 is SGHAT and CDR2 is FQNNGV. The CDR3 loop reads CASSLDPRSQETQYF. The CDR3 region has the DNA TGTGCCAGCAGCTTAGATCCACGCAGCCAAGAGACCCAGTACTTC.

Ten or more counts support this clonotype. The chain is built from TRBV20-1 and TRBJ2-2, with D unresolved. The CDR3 covers 14 residues. V lost 3 bases and J lost 8, with 16 bases in between. Germline V gene lookup returns CDR1 DFQATT and CDR2 SNEGSKA (reference sequence). Here the CDR3 DNA reads TGCAGTGCTAGGGACCCCAATCCAACGGGGGAGCTGTTTTTT. Protein product: CSARDPNPTGELFF.

This clonotype was picked up many times. The V and J genes are TRBV12-3 or TRBV12-4 and TRBJ1-5, with D unclear. This CDR3 region has 15 residues. Between the trimmed V and J ends, which lost 5 bases and 9 bases, there was a span of 20 bases. The CDR3 DNA reads as TGTGCCAGCAGTCTCCCCGGACGGGCGGGAGGGCCCCAGCATTTT. Protein: CASSLPGRAGGPQHF.

In this sample, this clonotype turned up many times. V usage is TRBV7-9 and J usage is TRBJ2-7, with D perhaps matching TRBD2 (6 bases). This CDR3 is built from 14 residues. The V end lost 2 bases, the J end lost 3 bases, and 11 bases lay between the germline ends. Germline CDR1 and CDR2: SEHNR and FQNEAQ (reference sequence). The CDR3 spells CASSLLGEDYEQYF. In DNA, the CDR3 is TGTGCCAGCAGCTTACTCGGGGAGGACTACGAGCAGTACTTC.